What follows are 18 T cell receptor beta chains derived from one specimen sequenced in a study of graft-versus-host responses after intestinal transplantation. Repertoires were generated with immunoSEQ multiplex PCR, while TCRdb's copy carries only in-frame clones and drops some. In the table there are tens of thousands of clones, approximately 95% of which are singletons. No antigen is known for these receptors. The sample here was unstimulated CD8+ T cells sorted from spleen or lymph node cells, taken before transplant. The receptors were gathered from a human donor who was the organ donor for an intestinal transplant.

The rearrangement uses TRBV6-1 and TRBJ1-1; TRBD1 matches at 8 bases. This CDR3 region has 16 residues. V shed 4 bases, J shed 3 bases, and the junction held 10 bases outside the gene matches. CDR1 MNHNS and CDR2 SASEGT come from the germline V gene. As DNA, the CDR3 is TGTGCCAGCAGTGCGTGGACAGGGCACCCCTACACTGAAGCTTTCTTT. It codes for CASSAWTGHPYTEAFF.

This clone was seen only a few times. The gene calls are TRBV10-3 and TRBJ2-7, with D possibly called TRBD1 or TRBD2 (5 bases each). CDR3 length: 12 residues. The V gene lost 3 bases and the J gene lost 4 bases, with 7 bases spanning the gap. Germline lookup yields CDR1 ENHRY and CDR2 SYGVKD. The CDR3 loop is CAISDGAYEQYF. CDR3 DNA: TGTGCCATCAGTGACGGGGCTTACGAGCAGTACTTC.

This CDR3 reads CATSRDGVGSTDTQYF. DNA for the CDR3: TGTGCCACCAGCAGAGATGGCGTGGGGAGCACAGATACGCAGTATTTT. The chain employs TRBV15 and TRBJ2-3; no reliable D call. Germline V CDR1 and CDR2: LNHNV, YYDKDF (reference sequence). Trimming left V 0 bases short and J 0 bases short, with 10 bases between. CDR3 size: 16 residues.

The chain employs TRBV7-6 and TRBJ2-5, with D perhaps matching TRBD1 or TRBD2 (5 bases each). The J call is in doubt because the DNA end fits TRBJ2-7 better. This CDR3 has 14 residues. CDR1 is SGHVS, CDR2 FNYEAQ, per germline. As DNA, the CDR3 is TGTGCCAGCAGTTTAACTGGGACGACTTCCGAGCAGTACTTC. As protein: CASSLTGTTSEQYF.

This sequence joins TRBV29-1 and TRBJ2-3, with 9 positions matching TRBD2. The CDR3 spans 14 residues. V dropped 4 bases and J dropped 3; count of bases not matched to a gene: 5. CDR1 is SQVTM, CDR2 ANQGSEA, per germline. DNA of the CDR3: TGCAGCGTTGGGGGCGGGGGGGCAACAGATACGCAGTATTTT. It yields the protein CSVGGGGATDTQYF.

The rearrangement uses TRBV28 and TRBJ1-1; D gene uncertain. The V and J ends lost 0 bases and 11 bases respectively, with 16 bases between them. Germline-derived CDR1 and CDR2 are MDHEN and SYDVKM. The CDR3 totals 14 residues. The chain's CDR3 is CASSLWAGTLNAFF. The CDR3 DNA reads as TGTGCCAGCAGTTTATGGGCGGGAACACTGAATGCTTTCTTT.

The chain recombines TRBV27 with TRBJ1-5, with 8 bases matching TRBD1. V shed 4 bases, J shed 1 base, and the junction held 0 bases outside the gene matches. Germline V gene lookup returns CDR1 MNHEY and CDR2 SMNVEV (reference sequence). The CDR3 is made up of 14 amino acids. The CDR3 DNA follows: TGTGCCAGCAGTTACAGGGGGAGCAATCAGCCCCAGCATTTT. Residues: CASSYRGSNQPQHF.

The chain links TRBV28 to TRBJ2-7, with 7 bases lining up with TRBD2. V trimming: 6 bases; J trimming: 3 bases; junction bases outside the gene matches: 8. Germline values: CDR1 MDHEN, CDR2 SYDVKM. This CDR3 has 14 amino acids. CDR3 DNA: TGTGCCAGCAGCGGGGGGACTGAACTCTACGAGCAGTACTTC. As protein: CASSGGTELYEQYF.

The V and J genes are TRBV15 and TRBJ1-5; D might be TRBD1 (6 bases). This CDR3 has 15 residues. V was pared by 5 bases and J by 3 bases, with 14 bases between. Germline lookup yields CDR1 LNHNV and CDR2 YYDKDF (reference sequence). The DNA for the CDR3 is TGTGCCACCAGCTGGGACATCGGAAACAATCAGCCCCAGCATTTT. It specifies CATSWDIGNNQPQHF.

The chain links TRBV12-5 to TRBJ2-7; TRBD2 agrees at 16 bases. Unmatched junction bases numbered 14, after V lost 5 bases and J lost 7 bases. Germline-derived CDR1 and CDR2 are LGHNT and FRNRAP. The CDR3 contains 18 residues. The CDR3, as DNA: TGTGCTAGTGGTGTAGAAATCGGGACTAGCGGGGGGGCCAGGGAGCAGTACTTC. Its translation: CASGVEIGTSGGAREQYF. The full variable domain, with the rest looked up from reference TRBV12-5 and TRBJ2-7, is DARVTQTPRHKVTEMGQEVTMRCQPILGHNTVFWYRQTMMQGLELLAYFRNRAPLDDSGMPKDRFSAEMPDATLATLKIQPSEPRDSAVYFCASGVEIGTSGGAREQYFGPGTRLTVT.

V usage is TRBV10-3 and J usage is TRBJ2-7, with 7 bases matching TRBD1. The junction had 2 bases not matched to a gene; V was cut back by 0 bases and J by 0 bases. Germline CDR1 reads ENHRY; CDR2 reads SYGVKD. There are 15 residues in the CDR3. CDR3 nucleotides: TGTGCCATCAGTGAGTCAGGGACAGCCTCCTACGAGCAGTACTTC. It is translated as CAISESGTASYEQYF.

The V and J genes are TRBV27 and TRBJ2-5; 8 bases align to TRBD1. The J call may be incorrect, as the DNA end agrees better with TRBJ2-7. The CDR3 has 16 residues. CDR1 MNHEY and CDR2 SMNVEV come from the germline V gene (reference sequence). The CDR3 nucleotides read TGTGCCAGCAGTTTAGGACAGGGTTTGGCGTCCTACGAGCAGTACTTC. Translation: CASSLGQGLASYEQYF.

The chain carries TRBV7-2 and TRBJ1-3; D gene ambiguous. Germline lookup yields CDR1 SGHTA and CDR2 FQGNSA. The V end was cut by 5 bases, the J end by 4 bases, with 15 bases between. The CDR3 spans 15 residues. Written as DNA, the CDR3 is TGTGCCAGCAGCCCTCTTTTTACTCTGGGAAACACCATATATTTT. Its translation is CASSPLFTLGNTIYF.

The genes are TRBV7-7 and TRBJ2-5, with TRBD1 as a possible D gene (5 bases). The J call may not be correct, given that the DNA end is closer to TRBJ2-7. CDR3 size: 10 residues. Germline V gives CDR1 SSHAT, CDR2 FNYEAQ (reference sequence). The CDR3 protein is CVHRGSEQYF. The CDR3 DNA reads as TGTGTTCATAGGGGCTCCGAGCAGTACTTC.

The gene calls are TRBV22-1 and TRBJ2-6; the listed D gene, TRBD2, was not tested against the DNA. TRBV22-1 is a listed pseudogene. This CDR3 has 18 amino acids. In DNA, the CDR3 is TGTCCTGGGAGCCATCGAAGAAGCGAACAAAGTCGGGCCAACGTCCTGACTTTC. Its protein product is CPGSHRRSEQSRANVLTF.

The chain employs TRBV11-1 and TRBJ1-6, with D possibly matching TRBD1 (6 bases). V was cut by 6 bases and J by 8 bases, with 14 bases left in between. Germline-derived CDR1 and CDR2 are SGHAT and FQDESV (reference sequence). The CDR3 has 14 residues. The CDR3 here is CASRSSGGHSPLHF. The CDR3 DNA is TGTGCCAGCAGATCCTCTGGGGGGCATTCACCCCTCCACTTT.

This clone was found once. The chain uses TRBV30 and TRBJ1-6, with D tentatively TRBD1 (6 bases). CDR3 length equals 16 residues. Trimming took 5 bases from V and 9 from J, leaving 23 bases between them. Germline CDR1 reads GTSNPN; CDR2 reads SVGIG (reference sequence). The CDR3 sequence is CAWEDPGHMETSPLHF. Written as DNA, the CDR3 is TGTGCCTGGGAAGATCCGGGACATATGGAGACTTCACCCCTCCACTTT.

This CDR3 reads CASSSGAGSQETQYF. The CDR3 bases are TGTGCCAGCAGTTCGGGGGCGGGATCCCAAGAGACCCAGTACTTC. The rearrangement links TRBV27 to TRBJ2-5; either TRBD1 or TRBD2 may supply D (6 bases each). V gave up 4 bases and J gave up 1 base, with 13 bases separating them. The CDR3 is 15 residues long. The V gene's germline CDR1 is MNHEY and CDR2 SMNVEV (reference sequence).